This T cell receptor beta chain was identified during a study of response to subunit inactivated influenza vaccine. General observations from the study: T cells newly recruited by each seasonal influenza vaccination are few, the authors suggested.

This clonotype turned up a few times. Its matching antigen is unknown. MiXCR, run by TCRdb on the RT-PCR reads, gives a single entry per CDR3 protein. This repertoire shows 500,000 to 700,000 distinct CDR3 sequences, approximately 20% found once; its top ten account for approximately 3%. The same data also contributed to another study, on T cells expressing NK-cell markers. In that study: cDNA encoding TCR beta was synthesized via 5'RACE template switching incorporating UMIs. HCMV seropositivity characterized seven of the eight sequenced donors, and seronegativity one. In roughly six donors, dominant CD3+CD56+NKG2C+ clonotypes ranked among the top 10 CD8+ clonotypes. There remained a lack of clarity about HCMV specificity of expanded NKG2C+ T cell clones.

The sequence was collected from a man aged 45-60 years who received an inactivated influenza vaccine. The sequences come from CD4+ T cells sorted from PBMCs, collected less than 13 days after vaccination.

For the CDR3, the DNA is TGTGCCAGCAGCTTTCAGCCGGGACCGAACACTGAAGCTTTCTTT. Translated: CASSFQPGPNTEAFF. The chain has TRBV7-2 and TRBJ1-1, with D possibly being TRBD1 (5 bases). CDR3 length: 15 amino acids. V dropped 3 bases and J dropped 1 base, with 12 bases sitting between them. Germline-derived CDR1 and CDR2 are SGHTA and FQGNSA.